This T cell receptor beta chain is from a study of T cell clonotyping in hematopoietic cell transplantation. At the level of the study: Recipient samples before transplant were obtained post-cytoreduction.

V lost 3 bases to trimming and J lost 7 bases; unmatched junction nucleotides: 2. CDR1 and CDR2 from the germline V gene are MNHEY and SVGAGI. This CDR3 has 12 residues. Time point specified: recipient sample about 28 days before transplant, after cytoreduction. Generated by immunoSEQ multiplex PCR, the TCRdb table keeps only in-frame clones and is missing some. This sample has about 76,000 clones, with roughly 95% found just once. V usage is TRBV6-5 and J usage is TRBJ2-7; 8 bases are shared with TRBD1. Material: peripheral blood mononuclear cells, obtained before stem cell transplant. The clonotype originates from a woman in her fifties or sixties with acute myeloid leukemia. Some clones in this sample may be carry-over from other donors' samples. CDR3 sequence: CASSYDRGEQYF. CDR3 DNA sequence: TGTGCCAGCAGTTATGACAGGGGAGAGCAGTACTTC.